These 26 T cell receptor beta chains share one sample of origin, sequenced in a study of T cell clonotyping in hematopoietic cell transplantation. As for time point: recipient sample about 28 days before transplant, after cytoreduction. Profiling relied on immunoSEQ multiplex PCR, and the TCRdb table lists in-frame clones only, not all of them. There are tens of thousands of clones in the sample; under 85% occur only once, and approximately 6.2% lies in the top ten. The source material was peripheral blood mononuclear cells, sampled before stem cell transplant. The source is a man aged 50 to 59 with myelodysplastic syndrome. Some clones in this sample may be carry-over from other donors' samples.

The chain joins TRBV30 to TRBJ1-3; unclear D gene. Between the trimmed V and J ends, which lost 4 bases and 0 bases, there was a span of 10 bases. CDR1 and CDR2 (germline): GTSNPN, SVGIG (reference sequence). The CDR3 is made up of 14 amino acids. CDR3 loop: CAWIQPFSGNTIYF. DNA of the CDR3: TGTGCCTGGATACAGCCTTTCTCTGGAAACACCATATATTTT.

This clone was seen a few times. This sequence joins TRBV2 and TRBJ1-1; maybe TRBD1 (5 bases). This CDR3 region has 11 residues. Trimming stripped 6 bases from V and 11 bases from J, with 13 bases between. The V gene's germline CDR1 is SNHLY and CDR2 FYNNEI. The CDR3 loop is CASRPQRDAFF. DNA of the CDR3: TGTGCCAGCAGACCACAGCGGGACGCTTTCTTT.

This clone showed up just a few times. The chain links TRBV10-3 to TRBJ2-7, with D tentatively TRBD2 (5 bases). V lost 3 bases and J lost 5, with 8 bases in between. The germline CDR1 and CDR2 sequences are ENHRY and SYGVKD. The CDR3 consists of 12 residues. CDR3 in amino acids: CAISDLADEQYF. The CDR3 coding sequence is TGTGCCATCAGTGACCTAGCCGACGAGCAGTACTTC.

The DNA of the CDR3 is TGCGCCAGCAGTCGTCTCACCGGACTAGCGGACAATGAGCAGTTCTTC. Translation gives CASSRLTGLADNEQFF. The chain is built from TRBV4-1 and TRBJ2-1; 10 positions match TRBD2. The germline V gene has CDR1 MGHRA and CDR2 YSYEKL. This CDR3 comprises 16 residues. Trimming took 6 bases from V and 5 from J; bases not matched to a gene: 10.

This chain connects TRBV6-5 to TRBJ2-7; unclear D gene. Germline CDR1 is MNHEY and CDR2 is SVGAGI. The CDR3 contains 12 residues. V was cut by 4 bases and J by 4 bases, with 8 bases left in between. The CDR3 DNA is TGTGCCAGCAGTTTGGAGCTATACGAGCAGTACTTC. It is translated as CASSLELYEQYF.

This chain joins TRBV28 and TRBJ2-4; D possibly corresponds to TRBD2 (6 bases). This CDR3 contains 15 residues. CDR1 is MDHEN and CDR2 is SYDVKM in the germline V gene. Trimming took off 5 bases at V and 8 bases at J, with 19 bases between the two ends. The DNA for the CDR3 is TGTGCCAGCAGTCCCTCTGTAAGTAGCGGACACATTCAGTACTTC. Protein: CASSPSVSSGHIQYF.

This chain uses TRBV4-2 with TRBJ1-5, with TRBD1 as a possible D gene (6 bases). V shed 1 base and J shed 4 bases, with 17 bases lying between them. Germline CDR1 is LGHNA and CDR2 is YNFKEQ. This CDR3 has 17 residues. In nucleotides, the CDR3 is TGTGCCAGCAGCCAAGGAATACCCAGGGGATTTAATCAGCCCCAGCATTTT. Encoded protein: CASSQGIPRGFNQPQHF.

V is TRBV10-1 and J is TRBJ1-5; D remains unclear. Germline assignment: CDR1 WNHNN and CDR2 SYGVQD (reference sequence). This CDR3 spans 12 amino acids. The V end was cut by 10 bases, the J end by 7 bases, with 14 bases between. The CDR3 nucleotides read TGCGCCATTACTAAGATGGGACAGCCCCAGCATTTT. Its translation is CAITKMGQPQHF.

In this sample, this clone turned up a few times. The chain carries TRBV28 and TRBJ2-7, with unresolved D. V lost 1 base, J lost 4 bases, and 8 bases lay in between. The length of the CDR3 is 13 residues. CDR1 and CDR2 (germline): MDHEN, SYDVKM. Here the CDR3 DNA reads TGTGCCAGCAGTTTATCTATGCAGTACGAGCAGTACTTC. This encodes CASSLSMQYEQYF.

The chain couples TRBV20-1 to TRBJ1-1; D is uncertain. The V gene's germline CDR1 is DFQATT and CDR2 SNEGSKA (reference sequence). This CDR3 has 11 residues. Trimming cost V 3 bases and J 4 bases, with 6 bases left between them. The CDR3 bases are TGCAGTGCTAGGAGAAGCACTGAAGCTTTCTTT. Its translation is CSARRSTEAFF.

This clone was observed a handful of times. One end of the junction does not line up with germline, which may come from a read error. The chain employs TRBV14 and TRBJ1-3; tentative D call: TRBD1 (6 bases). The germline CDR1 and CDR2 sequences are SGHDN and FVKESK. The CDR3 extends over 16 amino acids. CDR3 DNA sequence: TGTGCCAGCAGCCAAGAACGTTTGGGGGCTGGAAACACCATATACTTT. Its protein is CASSQERLGAGNTIYF.

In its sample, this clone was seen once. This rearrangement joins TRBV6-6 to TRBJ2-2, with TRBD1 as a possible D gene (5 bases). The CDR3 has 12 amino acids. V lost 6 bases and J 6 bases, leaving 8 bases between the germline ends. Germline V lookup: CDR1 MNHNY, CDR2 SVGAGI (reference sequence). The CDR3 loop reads CASRPGSGELFF. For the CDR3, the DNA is TGTGCCAGCAGACCAGGGTCCGGGGAGCTGTTTTTT.

CDR3 sequence (DNA): TGTGCCAGCGGGGCCGGGACTAGCGGGAGCTCGTCCTACGAGCAGTACTTC. This codes for CASGAGTSGSSSYEQYF. The rearrangement joins TRBV7-2 to TRBJ2-7, with 14 bases aligning to TRBD2. The CDR3 length is 17 residues. V dropped 8 bases and J dropped 1; count of bases not matched to a gene: 10. Per the germline V gene, CDR1 is SGHTA and CDR2 is FQGNSA.

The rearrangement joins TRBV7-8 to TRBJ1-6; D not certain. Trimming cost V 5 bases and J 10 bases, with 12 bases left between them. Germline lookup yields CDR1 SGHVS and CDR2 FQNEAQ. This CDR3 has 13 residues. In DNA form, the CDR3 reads TGTGCCAGCAGCAACCGACAACCATCACCCCTCCACTTT. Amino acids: CASSNRQPSPLHF.

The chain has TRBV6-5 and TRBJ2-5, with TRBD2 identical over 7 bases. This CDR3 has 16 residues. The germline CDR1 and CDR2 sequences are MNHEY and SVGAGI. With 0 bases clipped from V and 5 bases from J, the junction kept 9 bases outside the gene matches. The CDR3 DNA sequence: TGTGCCAGCAGTTACTCGAAGGCGGGAGTAGGGGAGACCCAGTACTTC. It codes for CASSYSKAGVGETQYF.

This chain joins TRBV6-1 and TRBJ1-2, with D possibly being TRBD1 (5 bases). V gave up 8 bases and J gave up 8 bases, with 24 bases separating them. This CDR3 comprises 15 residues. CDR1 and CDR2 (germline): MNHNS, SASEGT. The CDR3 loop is CASPPPGRLAGGYTF. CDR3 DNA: TGTGCCAGCCCTCCCCCGGGGCGCCTGGCGGGGGGCTACACCTTC.

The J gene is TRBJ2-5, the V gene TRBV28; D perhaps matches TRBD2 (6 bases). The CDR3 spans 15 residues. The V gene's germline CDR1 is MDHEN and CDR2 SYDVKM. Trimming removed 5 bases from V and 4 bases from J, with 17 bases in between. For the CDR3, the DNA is TGTGCCAGCAGTCCGCCGGGGGTGGCGAGAGAGACCCAGTACTTC. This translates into CASSPPGVARETQYF.

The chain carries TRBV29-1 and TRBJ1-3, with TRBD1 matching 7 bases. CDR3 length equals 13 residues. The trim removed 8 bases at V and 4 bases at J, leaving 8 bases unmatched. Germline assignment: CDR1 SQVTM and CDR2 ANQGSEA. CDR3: CSNRDRAGNTIYF. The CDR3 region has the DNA TGCAGCAACCGGGACAGAGCGGGAAACACCATATATTTT. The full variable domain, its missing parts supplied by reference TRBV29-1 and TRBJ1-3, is SAVISQKPSRDICQRGTSLTIQCQVDSQVTMMFWYRQQPGQSLTLIATANQGSEATYESGFVIDKFPISRPNLTFSTLTVSNMSPEDSSIYLCSNRDRAGNTIYFGEGSWLTVV.

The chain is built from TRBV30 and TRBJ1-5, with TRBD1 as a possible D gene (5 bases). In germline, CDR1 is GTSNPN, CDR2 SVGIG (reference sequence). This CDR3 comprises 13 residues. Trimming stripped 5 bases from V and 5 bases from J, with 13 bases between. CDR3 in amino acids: CAWGTEAHQPQHF. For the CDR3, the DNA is TGTGCCTGGGGGACGGAGGCCCATCAGCCCCAGCATTTT.

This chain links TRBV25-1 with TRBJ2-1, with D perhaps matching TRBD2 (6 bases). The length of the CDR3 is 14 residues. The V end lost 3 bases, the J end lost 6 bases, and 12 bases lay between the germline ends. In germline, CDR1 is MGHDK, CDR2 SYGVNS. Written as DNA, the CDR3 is TGTGCCAGCAGTGAGAGGGTGCGGGGCAATGAGCAGTTCTTC. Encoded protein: CASSERVRGNEQFF.

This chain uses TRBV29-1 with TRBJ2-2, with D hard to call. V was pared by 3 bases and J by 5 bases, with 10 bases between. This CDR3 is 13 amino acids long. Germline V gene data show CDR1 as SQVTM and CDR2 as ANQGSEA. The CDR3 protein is CSVEGRVTGELFF. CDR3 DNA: TGCAGCGTTGAGGGTAGGGTTACCGGGGAGCTGTTTTTT.

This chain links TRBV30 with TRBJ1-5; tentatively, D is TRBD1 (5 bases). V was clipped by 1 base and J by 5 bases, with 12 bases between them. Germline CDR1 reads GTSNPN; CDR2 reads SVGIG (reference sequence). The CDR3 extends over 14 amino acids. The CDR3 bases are TGTGCCTGGAGTGAAGGGCAGGGCCATCAGCCCCAGCATTTT. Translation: CAWSEGQGHQPQHF.

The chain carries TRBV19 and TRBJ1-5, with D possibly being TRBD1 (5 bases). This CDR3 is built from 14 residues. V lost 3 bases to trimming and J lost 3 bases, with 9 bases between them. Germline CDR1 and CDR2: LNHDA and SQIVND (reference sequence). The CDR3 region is CASSIRDSNQPQHF. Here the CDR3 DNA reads TGTGCCAGTAGTATCAGGGATTCCAATCAGCCCCAGCATTTT.

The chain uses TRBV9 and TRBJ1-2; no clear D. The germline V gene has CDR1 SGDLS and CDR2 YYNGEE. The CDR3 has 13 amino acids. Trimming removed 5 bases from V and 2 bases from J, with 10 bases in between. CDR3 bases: TGTGCCAGCAGTCTCGACGGGAACTATGGCTACACCTTC. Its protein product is CASSLDGNYGYTF.

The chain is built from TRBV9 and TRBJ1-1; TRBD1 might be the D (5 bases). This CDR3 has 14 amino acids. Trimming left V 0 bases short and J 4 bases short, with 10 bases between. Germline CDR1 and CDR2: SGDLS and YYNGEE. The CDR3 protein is CASSVAGRGTEAFF. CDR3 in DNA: TGTGCCAGCAGCGTAGCGGGACGGGGCACTGAAGCTTTCTTT. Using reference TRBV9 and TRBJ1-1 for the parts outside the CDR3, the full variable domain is DSGVTQTPKHLITATGQRVTLRCSPRSGDLSVYWYQQSLDQGLQFLIQYYNGEERAKGNILERFSAQQFPDLHSELNLSSLELGDSALYFCASSVAGRGTEAFFGQGTRLTVV.

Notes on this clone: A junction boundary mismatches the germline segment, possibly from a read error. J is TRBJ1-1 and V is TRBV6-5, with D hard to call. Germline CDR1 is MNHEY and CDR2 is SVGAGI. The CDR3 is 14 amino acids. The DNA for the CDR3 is TGTGCCAGCACTTACGGGGTAGGGAACACTGAAGCTTTCTTT. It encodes CASTYGVGNTEAFF.